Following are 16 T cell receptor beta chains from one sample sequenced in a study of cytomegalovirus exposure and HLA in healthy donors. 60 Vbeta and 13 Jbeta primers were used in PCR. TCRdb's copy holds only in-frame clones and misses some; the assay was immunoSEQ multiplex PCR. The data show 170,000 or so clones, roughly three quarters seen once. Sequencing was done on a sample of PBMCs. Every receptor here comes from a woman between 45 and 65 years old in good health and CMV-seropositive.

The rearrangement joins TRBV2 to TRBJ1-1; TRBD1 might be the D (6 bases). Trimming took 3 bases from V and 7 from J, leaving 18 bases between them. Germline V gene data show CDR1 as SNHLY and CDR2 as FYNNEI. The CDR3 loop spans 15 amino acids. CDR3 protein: CASSDKGQQEVEAFF. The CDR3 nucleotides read TGTGCCAGCAGTGATAAAGGACAGCAAGAGGTTGAAGCTTTCTTT.

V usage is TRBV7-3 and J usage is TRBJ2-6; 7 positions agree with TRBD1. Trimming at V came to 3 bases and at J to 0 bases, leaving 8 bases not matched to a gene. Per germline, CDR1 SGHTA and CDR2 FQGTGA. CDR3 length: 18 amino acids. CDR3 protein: CASSLHRGPSSGANVLTF. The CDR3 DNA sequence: TGTGCCAGCAGCTTGCACAGGGGACCTAGCTCTGGGGCCAACGTCCTGACTTTC.

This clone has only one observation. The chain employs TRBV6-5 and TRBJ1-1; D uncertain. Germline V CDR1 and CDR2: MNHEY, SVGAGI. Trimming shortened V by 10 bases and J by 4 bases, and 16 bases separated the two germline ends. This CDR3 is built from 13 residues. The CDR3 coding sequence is TGTGCCACCGGTCCGTTGGTCCTCACTGAAGCTTTCTTT. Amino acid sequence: CATGPLVLTEAFF.

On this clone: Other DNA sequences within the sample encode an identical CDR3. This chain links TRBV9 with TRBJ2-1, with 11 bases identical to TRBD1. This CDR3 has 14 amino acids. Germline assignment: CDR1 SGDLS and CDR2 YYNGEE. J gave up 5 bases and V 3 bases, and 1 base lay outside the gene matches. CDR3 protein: CASSAGQGDNEQFF. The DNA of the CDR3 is TGTGCCAGCAGCGCGGGACAGGGGGACAATGAGCAGTTCTTC.

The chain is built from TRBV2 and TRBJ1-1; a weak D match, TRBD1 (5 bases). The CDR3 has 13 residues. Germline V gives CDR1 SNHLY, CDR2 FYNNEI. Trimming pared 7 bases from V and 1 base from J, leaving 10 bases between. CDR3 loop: CASISQGNTEAFF. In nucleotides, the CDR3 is TGTGCCAGCATCTCCCAGGGGAACACTGAAGCTTTCTTT.

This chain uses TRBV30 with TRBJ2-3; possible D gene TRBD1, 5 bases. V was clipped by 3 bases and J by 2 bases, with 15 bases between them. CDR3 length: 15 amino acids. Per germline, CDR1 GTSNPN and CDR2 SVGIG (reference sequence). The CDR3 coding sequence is TGTGCCTGGAGAGGCGGCAGGGTCGCCACAGATACGCAGTATTTT. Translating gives CAWRGGRVATDTQYF.

CDR3 nucleotide sequence: TGTGCCAGCAGTTTCGGGACTGTCGGTTTGGCATATTTT. This translates into CASSFGTVGLAYF. The chain recombines TRBV28 with TRBJ2-3; tentatively, D is TRBD2 (6 bases). Germline V gene sequence: CDR1 MDHEN, CDR2 SYDVKM. Trimming removed 3 bases from V and 15 bases from J, with 19 bases in between. This CDR3 has 13 amino acids.

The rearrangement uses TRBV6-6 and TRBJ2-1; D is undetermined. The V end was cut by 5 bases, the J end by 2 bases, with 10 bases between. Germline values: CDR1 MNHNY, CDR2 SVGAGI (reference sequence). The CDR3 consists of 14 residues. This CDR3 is CASSLDPAYNEQFF. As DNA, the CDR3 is TGTGCCAGCAGTCTAGACCCGGCCTACAATGAGCAGTTCTTC.

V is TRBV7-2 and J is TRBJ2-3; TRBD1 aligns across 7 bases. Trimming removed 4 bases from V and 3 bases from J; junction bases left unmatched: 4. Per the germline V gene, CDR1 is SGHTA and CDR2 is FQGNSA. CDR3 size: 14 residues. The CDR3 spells CASSSRGLTDTQYF. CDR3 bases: TGTGCCAGCAGCTCGAGGGGGCTAACAGATACGCAGTATTTT.

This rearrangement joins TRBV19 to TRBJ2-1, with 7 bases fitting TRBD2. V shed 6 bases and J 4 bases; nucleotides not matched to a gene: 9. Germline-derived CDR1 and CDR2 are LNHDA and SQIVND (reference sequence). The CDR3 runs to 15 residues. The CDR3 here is CASRPGRELYNEQFF. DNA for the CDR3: TGTGCCAGTAGGCCCGGGCGGGAGTTATACAATGAGCAGTTCTTC.

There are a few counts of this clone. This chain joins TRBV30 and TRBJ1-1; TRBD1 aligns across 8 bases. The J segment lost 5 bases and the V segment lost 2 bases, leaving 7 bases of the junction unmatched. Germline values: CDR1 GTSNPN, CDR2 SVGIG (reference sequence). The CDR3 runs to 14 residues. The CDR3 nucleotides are TGTGCCTGGAGTTCAGAGACAGGGGTTACTGAAGCTTTCTTT. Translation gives CAWSSETGVTEAFF.

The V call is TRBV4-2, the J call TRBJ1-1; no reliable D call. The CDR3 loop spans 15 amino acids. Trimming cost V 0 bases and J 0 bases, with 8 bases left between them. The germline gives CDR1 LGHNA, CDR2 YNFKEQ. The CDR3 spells CASSQDGALNTEAFF. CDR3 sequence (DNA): TGTGCCAGCAGCCAAGATGGAGCCCTGAACACTGAAGCTTTCTTT.

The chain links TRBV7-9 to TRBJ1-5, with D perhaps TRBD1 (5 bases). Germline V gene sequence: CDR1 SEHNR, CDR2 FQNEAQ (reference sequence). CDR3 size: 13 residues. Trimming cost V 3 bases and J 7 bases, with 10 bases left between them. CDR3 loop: CASSLRQGQPQHF. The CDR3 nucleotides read TGTGCCAGCAGCTTGCGGCAGGGACAGCCCCAGCATTTT.

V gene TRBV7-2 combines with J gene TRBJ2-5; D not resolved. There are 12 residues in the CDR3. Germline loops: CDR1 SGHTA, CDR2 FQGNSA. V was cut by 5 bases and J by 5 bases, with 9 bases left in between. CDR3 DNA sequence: TGTGCCAGCAGCCACGGTTGGGAGACCCAGTACTTC. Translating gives CASSHGWETQYF.

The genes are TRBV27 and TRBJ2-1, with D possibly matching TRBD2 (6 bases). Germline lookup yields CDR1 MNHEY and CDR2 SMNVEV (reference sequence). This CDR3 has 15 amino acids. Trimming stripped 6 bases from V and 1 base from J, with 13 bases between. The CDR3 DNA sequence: TGTGCCAGCAGGACGACTAGAGAATCCTACAATGAGCAGTTCTTC. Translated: CASRTTRESYNEQFF.

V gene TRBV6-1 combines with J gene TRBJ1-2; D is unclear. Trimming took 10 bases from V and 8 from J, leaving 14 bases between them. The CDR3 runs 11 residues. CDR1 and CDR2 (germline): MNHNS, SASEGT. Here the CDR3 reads CAILDGIGYTF. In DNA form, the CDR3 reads TGTGCCATCCTGGACGGGATCGGCTACACCTTC.